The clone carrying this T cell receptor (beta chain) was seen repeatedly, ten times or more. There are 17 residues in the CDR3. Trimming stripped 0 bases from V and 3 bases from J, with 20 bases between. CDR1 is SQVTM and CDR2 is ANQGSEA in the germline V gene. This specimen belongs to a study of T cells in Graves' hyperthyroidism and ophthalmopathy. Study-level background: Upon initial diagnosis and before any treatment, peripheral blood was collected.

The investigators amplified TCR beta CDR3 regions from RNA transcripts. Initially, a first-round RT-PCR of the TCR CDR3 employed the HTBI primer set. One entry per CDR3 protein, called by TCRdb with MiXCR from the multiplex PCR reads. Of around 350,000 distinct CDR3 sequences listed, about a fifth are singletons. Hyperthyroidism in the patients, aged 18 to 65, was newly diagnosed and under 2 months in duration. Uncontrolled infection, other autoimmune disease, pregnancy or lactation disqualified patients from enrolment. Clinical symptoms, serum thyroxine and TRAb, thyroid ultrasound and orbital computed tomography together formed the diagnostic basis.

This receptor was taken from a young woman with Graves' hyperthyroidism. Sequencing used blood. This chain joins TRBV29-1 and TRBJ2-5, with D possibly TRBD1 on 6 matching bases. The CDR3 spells CSVEEGTDSPPEETQYF. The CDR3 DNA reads TGCAGCGTTGAAGAGGGCACGGACAGTCCCCCAGAAGAGACCCAGTACTTC.